A selection of T cell receptor beta chains follows, all from one sample in a study of human T cells and chemical hapten exposure. Via MiXCR, TCRdb re-called the RACE reads, giving one row per CDR3 protein. There are around 99,000 distinct CDR3 sequences in the sample; approximately 11% occur only once, and under 2.5% lies in the top ten. The sequenced sample was whole blood, obtained in connection with sensitization to the hapten diphenylcyclopropenone (DPC). These receptors came from a middle-aged man with alopecia areata. Some clones in this sample may be carry-over from other donors' samples. The CDR3 runs from the conserved cysteine through the conserved F or W. A D gene is named only where the DNA matches it firmly. The size of a clone is reported for some rows only, either as once, few or many, or as a class for expanded clones.

>TRBJ2-3|TRBD2|NA|TRBV29-1
CSVNIWLAGVKDTQYF
TGCAGCGTTAATATTTGGCTAGCGGGAGTAAAAGATACGCAGTATTTT
>TRBJ2-1|TRBD2|NA|TRBV6-2/TRBV6-3
CASRTGLTSTEQFF
TGTGCCAGCAGGACCGGGTTGACTAGCACTGAGCAGTTCTTC
>TRBJ1-4|TRBD1|few|TRBV6-1
CASSASTGGVFERKLFF
TGTGCCAGCAGTGCCTCTACAGGGGGCGTATTCGAACGAAAACTGTTTTTT
>TRBJ2-7|TRBD2|NA|TRBV6-2/TRBV6-3
CASSYRLGGRLSSYEQYF
TGTGCCAGCAGTTACCGTCTGGGCGGGAGGCTCTCCTCCTACGAGCAGTACTTC
>TRBJ2-6|NA|NA|TRBV24-1
CATSDPTTRGGSGANVLTF
TGTGCCACCAGTGACCCTACGACCAGGGGGGGCTCTGGGGCCAACGTCCTGACTTTC
>TRBJ1-1|NA|few|TRBV12-3/TRBV12-4
CASSLRTETEAFF
TGTGCCAGCAGTCTACGGACAGAGACTGAAGCTTTCTTT
>TRBJ2-1|TRBD1|NA|TRBV9
CASSSGQGWNEQFF
TGTGCCAGCAGCTCCGGACAGGGATGGAATGAGCAGTTCTTC
>TRBJ1-2|NA|many|TRBV5-1
CASSFAGANYGYTF
TGCGCCAGCAGCTTTGCAGGAGCTAACTATGGCTACACCTTC
>TRBJ1-6|NA|many|TRBV15
CATTQDGRIGSPLHF
TGTGCCACCACCCAGGACGGGAGGATCGGTTCACCCCTCCACTTT
>TRBJ2-5|NA|few|TRBV6-5
CASRRPSTPETQYF
TGTGCCAGCAGACGACCGAGCACACCGGAGACCCAGTACTTC
>TRBJ1-1|TRBD1|few|TRBV15
CATSSLTGGGRDTEAFF
TGTGCCACCAGCAGCCTAACGGGAGGGGGCAGGGACACTGAAGCTTTCTTT
>TRBJ1-4|NA|NA|TRBV20-1
CSARDSTAKRATNEKLFF
TGCAGTGCTAGAGACTCTACGGCCAAGAGGGCAACTAATGAAAAACTGTTTTTT
>TRBJ2-3|TRBD1|NA|TRBV5-1
CASRNPDRGFTDTQYF
TGCGCCAGCAGAAACCCGGACAGGGGGTTCACAGATACGCAGTATTTT
>TRBJ2-3|TRBD2|few|TRBV7-2
CASSSPGGRRTDTQYF
TGTGCCAGCAGCTCGCCGGGGGGACGGCGCACAGATACGCAGTATTTT
>TRBJ2-2|TRBD2|NA|TRBV7-9
CASSLARSGSPGELFF
TGTGCCAGCAGCTTGGCCAGGAGCGGGAGCCCCGGGGAGCTGTTTTTT
>TRBJ2-5|NA|NA|TRBV7-9
CASSPEGRSQETQYF
TGTGCCAGCAGCCCCGAAGGTCGGAGCCAAGAGACCCAGTACTTC
>TRBJ2-6|TRBD1|few|TRBV24-1
CATSDFGQGPGANVLTF
TGTGCCACCAGTGATTTTGGACAGGGACCTGGGGCCAACGTCCTGACTTTC
>TRBJ2-3|NA|NA|TRBV7-2
CASSLALRPDTQYF
TGTGCCAGCAGCTTAGCCCTACGCCCAGATACGCAGTATTTT
>TRBJ1-1|NA|many|TRBV7-9
CASSPQALSTEAFF
TGTGCCAGCAGCCCACAGGCCTTGAGCACTGAAGCTTTCTTT
>TRBJ2-7|NA|NA|TRBV7-2
CASSLGDYPYEQYF
TGTGCCAGCAGCTTAGGTGATTATCCCTACGAGCAGTACTTC
>TRBJ2-1|TRBD2|NA|TRBV2
CASSVSAGDLDEQFF
TGTGCCAGCAGTGTATCAGCGGGAGATTTGGATGAGCAGTTCTTC
>TRBJ1-4|NA|many|TRBV4-3
CASSQEDGGRTNEKLFF
TGCGCCAGCAGCCAAGAAGACGGGGGCCGCACTAATGAAAAACTGTTTTTT
>TRBJ2-1|NA|few|TRBV7-8
CASSPVLRGYEQFF
TGTGCCAGCAGCCCCGTCCTTCGGGGCTATGAGCAGTTCTTC
>TRBJ2-3|NA|few|TRBV20-1
CSAVQEYTQYF
TGCAGTGCGGTACAAGAATATACGCAGTATTTT
>TRBJ2-3|NA|few|TRBV7-2
CASGQGQRSDTQYF
TGTGCCAGCGGTCAGGGCCAGAGGTCAGATACGCAGTATTTT
>TRBJ2-3|NA|few|TRBV7-2
CASSLARERDTQYF
TGTGCCAGCAGCTTAGCCAGGGAACGAGATACGCAGTATTTT
>TRBJ2-4|NA|few|TRBV6-2/TRBV6-3
CASRLPGQNIQYF
TGTGCCAGCAGGCTCCCGGGACAAAACATTCAGTACTTC
>TRBJ1-6|NA|many|TRBV3-1
CASSQVWDIKF
TGTGCCAGCAGCCAAGTTTGGGACATCAAGTTT
>TRBJ2-3|TRBD2|many|TRBV12-3/TRBV12-4
CASTPGGSGRGADTQYF
TGTGCCAGCACCCCGGGGGGTAGCGGGAGAGGGGCAGATACGCAGTATTTT
>TRBJ1-1|NA|many|TRBV5-1
CASSLNAANTEAFF
TGCGCCAGCAGCTTGAATGCGGCGAACACTGAAGCTTTCTTT
>TRBJ2-2|TRBD1|few|TRBV7-9
CASSRGTGEGGELFF
TGTGCCAGCAGCCGGGGGACAGGTGAAGGCGGGGAGCTGTTTTTT
>TRBJ2-5|TRBD1|few|TRBV28
CASSSGQGSQETQYF
TGTGCCAGCAGTTCGGGACAGGGGTCCCAAGAGACCCAGTACTTC
>TRBJ2-6|TRBD2|NA|TRBV11-3
CASSTGGSGANVLTF
TGTGCCAGCAGCACGGGAGGTTCTGGGGCCAACGTCCTGACTTTC
>TRBJ2-6|NA|many|TRBV4-2
CASSQVGVRGISRVSGANVLTF
TGTGCCAGCAGCCAAGTGGGTGTGCGCGGGATAAGCCGAGTTTCTGGGGCCAACGTCCTGACTTTC
>TRBJ2-3|NA|NA|TRBV7-7
CASSREGLDTQYF
TGTGCTAGCAGCCGAGAGGGGCTAGATACGCAGTATTTT
>TRBJ2-3|TRBD2|many|TRBV4-3
CASSQDALAGSDTQYF
TGCGCCAGCAGCCAAGATGCACTAGCGGGGTCAGATACGCAGTATTTT
>TRBJ2-1|NA|few|TRBV7-9
CASSPRGNSHNEQFF
TGTGCCAGCAGCCCCCGAGGGAACTCTCACAATGAGCAGTTCTTC
>TRBJ2-1|TRBD2|NA|TRBV7-9
CASSFDQREGDEQFF
TGTGCCAGCAGCTTTGACCAGCGGGAGGGGGATGAGCAGTTCTTC